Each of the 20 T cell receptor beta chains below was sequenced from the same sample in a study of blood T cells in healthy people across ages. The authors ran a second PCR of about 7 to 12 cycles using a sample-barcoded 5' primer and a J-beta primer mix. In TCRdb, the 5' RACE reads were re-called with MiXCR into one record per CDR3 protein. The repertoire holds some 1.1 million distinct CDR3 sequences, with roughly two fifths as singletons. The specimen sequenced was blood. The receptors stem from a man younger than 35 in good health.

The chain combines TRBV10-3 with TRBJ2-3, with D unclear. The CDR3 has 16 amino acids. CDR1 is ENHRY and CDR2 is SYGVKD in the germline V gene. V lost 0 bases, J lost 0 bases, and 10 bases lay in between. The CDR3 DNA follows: TGTGCCATCAGTGAGTCAGGGCAGGAAAGCACAGATACGCAGTATTTT. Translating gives CAISESGQESTDTQYF.

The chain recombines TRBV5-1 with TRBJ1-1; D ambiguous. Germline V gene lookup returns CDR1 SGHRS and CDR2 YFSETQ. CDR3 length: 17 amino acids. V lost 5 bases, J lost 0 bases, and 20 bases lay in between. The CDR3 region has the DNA TGCGCCAGCAGTTCGCTACTCGGAGGGTCCCTGAACACTGAAGCTTTCTTT. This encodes CASSSLLGGSLNTEAFF.

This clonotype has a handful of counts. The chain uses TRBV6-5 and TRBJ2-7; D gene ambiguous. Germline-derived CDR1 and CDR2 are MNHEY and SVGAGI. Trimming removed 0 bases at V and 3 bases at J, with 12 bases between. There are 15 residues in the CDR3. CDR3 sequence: CASSYSGTADYEQYF. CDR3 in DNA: TGTGCCAGCAGTTACTCAGGAACAGCCGACTACGAGCAGTACTTC.

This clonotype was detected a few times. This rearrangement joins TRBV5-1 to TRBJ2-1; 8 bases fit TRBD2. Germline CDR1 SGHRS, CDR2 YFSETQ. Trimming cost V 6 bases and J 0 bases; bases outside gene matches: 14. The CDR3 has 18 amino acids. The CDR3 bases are TGCGCCAGCAACTCTGAACCTACCGGGACTAGCTCCTACAATGAGCAGTTCTTC. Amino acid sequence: CASNSEPTGTSSYNEQFF.

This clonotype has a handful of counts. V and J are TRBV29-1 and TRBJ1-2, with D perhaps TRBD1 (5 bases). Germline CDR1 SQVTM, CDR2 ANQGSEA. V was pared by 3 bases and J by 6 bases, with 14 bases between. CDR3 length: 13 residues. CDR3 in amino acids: CSVEGDRLNGYTF. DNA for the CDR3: TGCAGCGTTGAGGGTGACAGATTAAATGGCTACACCTTC.

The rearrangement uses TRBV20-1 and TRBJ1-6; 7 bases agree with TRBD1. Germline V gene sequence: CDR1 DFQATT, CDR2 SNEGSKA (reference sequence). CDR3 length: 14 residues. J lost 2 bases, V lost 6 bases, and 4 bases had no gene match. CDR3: CSAETGPYNSPLHF. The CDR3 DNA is TGCAGTGCCGAGACAGGGCCCTATAATTCACCCCTCCACTTT.

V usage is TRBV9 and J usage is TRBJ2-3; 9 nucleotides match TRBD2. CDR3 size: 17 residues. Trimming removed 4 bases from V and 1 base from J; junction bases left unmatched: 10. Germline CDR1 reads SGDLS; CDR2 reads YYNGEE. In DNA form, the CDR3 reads TGTGCCAGCAGCCCTCCACCTAGCGGGGCTGGCACAGATACGCAGTATTTT. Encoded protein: CASSPPPSGAGTDTQYF.

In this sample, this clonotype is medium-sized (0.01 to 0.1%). CDR3 nucleotides: TGTGCCAGCAGCGTTAGCGGGGGCGAAAAACTGTTTTTT. It translates to CASSVSGGEKLFF. The rearrangement joins TRBV9 to TRBJ1-4, with D tentatively TRBD1 (6 bases). The CDR3 is 13 residues long. The V end was cut by 2 bases, the J end by 8 bases, with 10 bases between. Germline CDR1 reads SGDLS; CDR2 reads YYNGEE.

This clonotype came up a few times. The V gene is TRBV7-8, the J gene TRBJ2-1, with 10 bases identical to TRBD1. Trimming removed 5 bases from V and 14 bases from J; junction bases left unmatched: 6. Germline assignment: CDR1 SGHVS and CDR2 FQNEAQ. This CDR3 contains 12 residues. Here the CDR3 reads CASSGGGTGEFF. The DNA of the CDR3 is TGTGCCAGCAGCGGGGGTGGGACAGGGGAGTTCTTC.

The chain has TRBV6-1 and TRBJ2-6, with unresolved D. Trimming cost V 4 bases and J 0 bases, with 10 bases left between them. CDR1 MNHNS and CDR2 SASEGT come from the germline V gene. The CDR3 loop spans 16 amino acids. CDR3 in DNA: TGTGCCAGCAGTGTTGATCCCAGCTCTGGGGCCAACGTCCTGACTTTC. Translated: CASSVDPSSGANVLTF.

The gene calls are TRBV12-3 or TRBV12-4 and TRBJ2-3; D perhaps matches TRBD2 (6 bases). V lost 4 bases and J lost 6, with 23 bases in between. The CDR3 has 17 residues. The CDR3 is CASSSTDWGVPSDTQYF. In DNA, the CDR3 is TGTGCCAGCAGTTCGACGGACTGGGGGGTTCCGTCGGATACGCAGTATTTT.

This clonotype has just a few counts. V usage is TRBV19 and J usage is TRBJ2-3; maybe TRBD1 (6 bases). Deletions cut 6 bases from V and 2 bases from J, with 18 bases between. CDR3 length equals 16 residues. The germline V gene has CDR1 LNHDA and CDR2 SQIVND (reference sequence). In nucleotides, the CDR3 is TGTGCCAGTAGGGACCGCCCGGGACAAAACACAGATACGCAGTATTTT. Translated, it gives CASRDRPGQNTDTQYF. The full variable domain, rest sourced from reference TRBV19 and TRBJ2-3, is DGGITQSPKYLFRKEGQNVTLSCEQNLNHDAMYWYRQDPGQGLRLIYYSQIVNDFQKGDIAEGYSVSREKKESFPLTVTSAQKNPTAFYLCASRDRPGQNTDTQYFGPGTRLTVL.

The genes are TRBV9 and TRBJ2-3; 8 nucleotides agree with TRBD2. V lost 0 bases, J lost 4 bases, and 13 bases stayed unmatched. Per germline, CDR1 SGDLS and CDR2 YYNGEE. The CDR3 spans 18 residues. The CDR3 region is CASSVGEEAGGGSDTQYF. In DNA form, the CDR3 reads TGTGCCAGCAGCGTAGGGGAAGAGGCGGGGGGAGGATCAGATACGCAGTATTTT.

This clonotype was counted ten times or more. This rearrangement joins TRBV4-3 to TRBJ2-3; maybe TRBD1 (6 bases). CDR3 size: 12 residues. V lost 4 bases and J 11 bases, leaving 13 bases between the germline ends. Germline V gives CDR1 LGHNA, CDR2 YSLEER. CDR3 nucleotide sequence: TGCGCCAGCAGCCGAATACAGGGCCAGCAGTATTTT. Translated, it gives CASSRIQGQQYF.

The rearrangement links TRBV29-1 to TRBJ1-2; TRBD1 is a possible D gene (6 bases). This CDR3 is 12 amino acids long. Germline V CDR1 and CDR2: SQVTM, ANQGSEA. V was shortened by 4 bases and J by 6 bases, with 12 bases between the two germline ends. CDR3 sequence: CSVGWGLDGYTF. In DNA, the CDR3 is TGCAGCGTTGGGTGGGGGCTCGATGGCTACACCTTC.

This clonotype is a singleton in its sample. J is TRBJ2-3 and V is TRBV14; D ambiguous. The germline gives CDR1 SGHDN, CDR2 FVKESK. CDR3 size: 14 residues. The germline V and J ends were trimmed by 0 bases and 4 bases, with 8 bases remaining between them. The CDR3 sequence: CASSQELGSDTQYF. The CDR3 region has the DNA TGTGCCAGCAGCCAAGAGCTGGGGTCAGATACGCAGTATTTT.

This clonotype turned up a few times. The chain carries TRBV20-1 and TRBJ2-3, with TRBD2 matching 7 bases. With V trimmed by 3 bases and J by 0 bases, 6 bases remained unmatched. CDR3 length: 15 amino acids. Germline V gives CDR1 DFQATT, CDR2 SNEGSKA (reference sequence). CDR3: CSASLLAVSTDTQYF. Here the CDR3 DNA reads TGCAGTGCTAGTTTGCTAGCGGTTAGCACAGATACGCAGTATTTT.

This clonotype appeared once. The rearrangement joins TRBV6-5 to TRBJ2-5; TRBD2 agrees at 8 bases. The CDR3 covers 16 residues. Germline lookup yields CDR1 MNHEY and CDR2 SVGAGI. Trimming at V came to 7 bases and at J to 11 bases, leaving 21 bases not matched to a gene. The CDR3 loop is CASTISGGAKGNEQYF. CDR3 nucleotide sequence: TGTGCCAGCACCATAAGCGGGGGAGCCAAAGGTAATGAGCAGTACTTC.

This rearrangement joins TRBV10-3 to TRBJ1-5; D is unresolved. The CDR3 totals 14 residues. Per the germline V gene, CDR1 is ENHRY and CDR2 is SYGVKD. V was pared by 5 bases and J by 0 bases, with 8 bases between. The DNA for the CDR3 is TGTGCCATCAGTCTAGACTTTAGCAATCAGCCCCAGCATTTT. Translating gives CAISLDFSNQPQHF.

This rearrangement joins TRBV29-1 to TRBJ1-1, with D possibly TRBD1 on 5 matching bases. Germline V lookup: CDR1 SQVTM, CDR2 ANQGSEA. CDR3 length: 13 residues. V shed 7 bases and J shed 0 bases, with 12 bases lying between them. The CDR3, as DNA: TGCAGCGCCGAGACAGAAATGAACACTGAAGCTTTCTTT. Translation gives CSAETEMNTEAFF.